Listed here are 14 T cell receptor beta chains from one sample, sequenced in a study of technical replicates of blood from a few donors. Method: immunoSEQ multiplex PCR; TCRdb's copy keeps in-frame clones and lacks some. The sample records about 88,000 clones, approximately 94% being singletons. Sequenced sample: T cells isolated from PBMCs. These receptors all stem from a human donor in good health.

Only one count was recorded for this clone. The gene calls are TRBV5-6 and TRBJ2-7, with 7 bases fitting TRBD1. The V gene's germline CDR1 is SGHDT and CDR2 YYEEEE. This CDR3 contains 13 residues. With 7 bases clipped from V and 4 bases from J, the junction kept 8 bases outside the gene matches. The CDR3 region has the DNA TGTGCCAGCTCAAGACAGGGAGCGTACGAGCAGTACTTC. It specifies CASSRQGAYEQYF.

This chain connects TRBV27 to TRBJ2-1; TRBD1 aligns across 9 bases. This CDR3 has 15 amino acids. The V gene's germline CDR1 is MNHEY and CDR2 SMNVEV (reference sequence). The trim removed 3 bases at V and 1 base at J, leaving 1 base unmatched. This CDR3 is CASSFGQGSYNEQFF. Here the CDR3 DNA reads TGTGCCAGCAGTTTCGGACAGGGGTCCTACAATGAGCAGTTCTTC.

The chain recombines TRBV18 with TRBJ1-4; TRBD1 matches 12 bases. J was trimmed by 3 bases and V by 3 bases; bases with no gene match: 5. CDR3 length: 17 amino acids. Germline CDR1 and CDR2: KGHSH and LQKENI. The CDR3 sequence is CASSPKGQGAPNEKLFF. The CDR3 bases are TGTGCCAGCTCACCGAAGGGACAGGGGGCGCCTAATGAAAAACTGTTTTTT.

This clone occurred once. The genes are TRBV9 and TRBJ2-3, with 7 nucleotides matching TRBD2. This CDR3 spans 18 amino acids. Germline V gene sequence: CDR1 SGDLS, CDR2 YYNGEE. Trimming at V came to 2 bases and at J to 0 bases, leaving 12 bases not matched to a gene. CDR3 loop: CASSVSEGGGPSTDTQYF. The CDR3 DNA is TGTGCCAGCAGCGTCTCTGAGGGCGGGGGTCCTAGCACAGATACGCAGTATTTT.

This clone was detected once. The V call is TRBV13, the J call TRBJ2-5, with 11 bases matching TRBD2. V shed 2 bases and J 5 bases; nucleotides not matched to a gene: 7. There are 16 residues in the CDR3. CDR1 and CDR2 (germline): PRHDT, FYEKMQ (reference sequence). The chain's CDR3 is CASSLSRLAGYETQYF. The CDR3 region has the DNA TGTGCCAGCAGCTTATCCCGACTAGCGGGATATGAGACCCAGTACTTC.

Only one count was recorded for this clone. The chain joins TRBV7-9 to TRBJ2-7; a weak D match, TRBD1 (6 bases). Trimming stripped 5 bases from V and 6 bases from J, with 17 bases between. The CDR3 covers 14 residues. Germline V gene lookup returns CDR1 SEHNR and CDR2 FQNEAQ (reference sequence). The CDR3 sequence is CASSALQGSGEQYF. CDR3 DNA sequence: TGTGCCAGCAGCGCACTCCAGGGGTCGGGCGAGCAGTACTTC.

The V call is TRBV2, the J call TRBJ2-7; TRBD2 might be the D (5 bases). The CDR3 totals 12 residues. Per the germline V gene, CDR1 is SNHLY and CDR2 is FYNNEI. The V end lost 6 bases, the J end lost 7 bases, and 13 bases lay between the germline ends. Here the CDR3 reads CASRYGNWEQYF. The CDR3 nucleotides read TGTGCCAGCAGATACGGGAATTGGGAGCAGTACTTC.

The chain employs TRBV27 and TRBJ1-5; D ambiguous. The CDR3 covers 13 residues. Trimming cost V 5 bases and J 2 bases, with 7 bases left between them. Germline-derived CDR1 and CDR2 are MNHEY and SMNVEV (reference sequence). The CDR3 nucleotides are TGTGCCAGCAGTCTAATAGGCAATCAGCCCCAGCATTTT. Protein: CASSLIGNQPQHF.

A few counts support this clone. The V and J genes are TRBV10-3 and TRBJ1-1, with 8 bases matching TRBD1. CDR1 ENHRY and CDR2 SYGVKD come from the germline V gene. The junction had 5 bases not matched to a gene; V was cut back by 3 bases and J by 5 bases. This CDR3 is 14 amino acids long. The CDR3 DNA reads TGTGCCATCAGTGAACAGGGGGGTTTTACTGAAGCTTTCTTT. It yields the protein CAISEQGGFTEAFF.

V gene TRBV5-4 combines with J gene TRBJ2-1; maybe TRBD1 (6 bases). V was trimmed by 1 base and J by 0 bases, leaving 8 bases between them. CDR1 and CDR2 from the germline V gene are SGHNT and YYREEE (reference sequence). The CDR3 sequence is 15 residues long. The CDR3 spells CASSLTGSSYNEQFF. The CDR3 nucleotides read TGTGCCAGCAGCTTGACAGGGAGCTCCTACAATGAGCAGTTCTTC.

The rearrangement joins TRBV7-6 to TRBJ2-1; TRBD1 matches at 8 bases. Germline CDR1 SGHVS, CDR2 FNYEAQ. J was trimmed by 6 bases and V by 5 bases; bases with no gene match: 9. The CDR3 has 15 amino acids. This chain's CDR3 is CASSTQQGVFNEQFF. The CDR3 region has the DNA TGTGCCAGCAGCACCCAACAGGGGGTCTTCAATGAGCAGTTCTTC.

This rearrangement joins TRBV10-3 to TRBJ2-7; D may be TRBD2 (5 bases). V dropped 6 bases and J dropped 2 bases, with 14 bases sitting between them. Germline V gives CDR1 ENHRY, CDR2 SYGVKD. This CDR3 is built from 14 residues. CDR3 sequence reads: CAISGFEGPYEQYF. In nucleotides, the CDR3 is TGTGCCATCAGCGGATTCGAGGGCCCCTACGAGCAGTACTTC.

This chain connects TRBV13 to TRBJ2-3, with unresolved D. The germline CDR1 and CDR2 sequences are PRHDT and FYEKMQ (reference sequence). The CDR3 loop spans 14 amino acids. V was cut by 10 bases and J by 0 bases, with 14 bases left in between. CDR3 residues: CATIPWASTDTQYF. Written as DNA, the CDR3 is TGTGCCACTATCCCTTGGGCTAGCACAGATACGCAGTATTTT.

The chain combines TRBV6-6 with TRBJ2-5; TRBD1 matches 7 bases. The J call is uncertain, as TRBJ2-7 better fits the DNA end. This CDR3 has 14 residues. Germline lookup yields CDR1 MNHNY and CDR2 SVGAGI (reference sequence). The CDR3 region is CATSQGTDLYEQYF. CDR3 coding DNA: TGTGCCACCTCCCAAGGGACAGACCTCTACGAGCAGTACTTC.